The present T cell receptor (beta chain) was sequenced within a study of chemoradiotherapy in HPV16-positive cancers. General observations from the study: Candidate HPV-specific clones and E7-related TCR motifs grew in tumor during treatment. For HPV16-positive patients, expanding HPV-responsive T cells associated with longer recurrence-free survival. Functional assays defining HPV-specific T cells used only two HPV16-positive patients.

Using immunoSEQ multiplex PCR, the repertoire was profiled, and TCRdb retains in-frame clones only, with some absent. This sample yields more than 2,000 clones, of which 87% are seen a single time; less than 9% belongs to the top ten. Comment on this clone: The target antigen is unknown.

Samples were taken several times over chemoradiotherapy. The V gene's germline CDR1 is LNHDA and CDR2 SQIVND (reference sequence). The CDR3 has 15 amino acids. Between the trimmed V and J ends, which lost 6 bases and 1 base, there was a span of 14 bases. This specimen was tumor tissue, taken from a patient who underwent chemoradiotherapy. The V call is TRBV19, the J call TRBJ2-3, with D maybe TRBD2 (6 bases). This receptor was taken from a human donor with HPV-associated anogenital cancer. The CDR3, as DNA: TGTGCCAGTAGGGTTGTGGCGGGACGCACAGATACGCAGTATTTT. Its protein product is CASRVVAGRTDTQYF.